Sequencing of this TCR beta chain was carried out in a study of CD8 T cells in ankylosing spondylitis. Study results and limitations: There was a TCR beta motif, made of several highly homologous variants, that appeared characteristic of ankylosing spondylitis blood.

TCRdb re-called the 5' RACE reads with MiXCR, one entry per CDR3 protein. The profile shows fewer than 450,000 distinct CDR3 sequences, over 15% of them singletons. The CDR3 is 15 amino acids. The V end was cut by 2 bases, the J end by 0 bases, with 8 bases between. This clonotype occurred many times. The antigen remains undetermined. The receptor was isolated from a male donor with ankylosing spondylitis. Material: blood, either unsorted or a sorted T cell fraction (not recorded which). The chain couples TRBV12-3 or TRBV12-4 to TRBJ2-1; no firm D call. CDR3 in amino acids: CASSLRLSSYNEQFF. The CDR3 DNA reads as TGTGCCAGCAGTTTACGGCTATCCTCCTACAATGAGCAGTTCTTC.